This TCR beta chain appears in the sequencing data of a study of T cell repertoires in cytomegalovirus infection. Study-level information: Public TCR beta signatures provided an indication of both CMV infection and a matching HLA type. General observations from the study: Individuals carrying CMV plus the relevant HLA were identified by cumulative frequency of public TCR beta families. Ex vivo, HLA-C-restricted CMV-specific TCR beta clonotypes prevailed over the rest of the response.

This clonotype was found once. Its specificity is unknown. TCRdb fed the reads into MiXCR, producing one record per CDR3 protein. The repertoire has fewer than 550,000 distinct CDR3 sequences, 31% of them found once; the top ten carry roughly an eighth. The sample taken for sequencing was PBMCs. This receptor was obtained from a human donor in good health (CMV status not recorded). Some clones in this sample may be carry-over from other donors' samples.

The DNA of the CDR3 is TGCGCCAGCAGCTTATTTGCGGGGGAGAACACCGGGGAGCTGTTTTTT. Translated: CASSLFAGENTGELFF. V gene TRBV5-1 combines with J gene TRBJ2-2; TRBD2 agrees at 7 bases. After removal of 2 bases from V and 1 base from J, the junction contained 5 bases not matched to a gene. CDR3 length: 16 residues. The V gene's germline CDR1 is SGHRS and CDR2 YFSETQ.